This TCR beta chain was retrieved from a study of control samples from healthy donors and cancer patients. The CDR3 loop spans 16 amino acids. V was shortened by 0 bases and J by 3 bases, with 13 bases between the two germline ends. The germline V gene has CDR1 SGHRS and CDR2 YFSETQ. Using immunoSEQ multiplex PCR, the repertoire was profiled, and TCRdb retains in-frame clones only, with some absent. The table has about 28,000 clones, 87% seen once; the top ten hold roughly 1.6%. This TCR was sampled from a woman aged 40 to 50 with lung cancer. J is TRBJ1-3 and V is TRBV5-1; no definite D call. The sequenced sample was PBMCs. In DNA, the CDR3 is TGCGCCAGCAGCTTGGTCCTAGGAGGCAGTGGAAACACCATATATTTT. Protein sequence: CASSLVLGGSGNTIYF.